Each of the 27 T cell receptor beta chains below was sequenced from the same sample in a study of CD8 T cells in Susac syndrome. When the RNA was reverse transcribed, random hexamers were used with an input of roughly 0.45 to 1 ug. Via MiXCR, TCRdb re-called the immunoSEQ multiplex PCR reads, giving one row per CDR3 protein. The data hold tens of thousands of distinct CDR3 sequences, with around 93% observed a single time. Input material: CD8+ T cells from PBMCs. Source of these receptors: a human donor with Susac syndrome.

The sample holds one count of this clonotype. V usage is TRBV19 and J usage is TRBJ2-5; the D is unclear. Germline V CDR1 and CDR2: LNHDA, SQIVND (reference sequence). V lost 6 bases to trimming and J lost 3 bases, with 17 bases between them. The CDR3 is made up of 15 amino acids. Written as DNA, the CDR3 is TGTGCCAGTAGAGAGTTGGGGAAATTGGAAGAGACCCAGTACTTC. Protein product: CASRELGKLEETQYF.

V usage is TRBV28 and J usage is TRBJ2-1; 9 positions agree with TRBD2. V lost 2 bases, J lost 5 bases, and 10 bases stayed unmatched. CDR1 is MDHEN, CDR2 SYDVKM, per germline. The CDR3 spans 17 residues. CDR3 loop: CASSLVAGGPPDNEQFF. The DNA for the CDR3 is TGTGCCAGCAGTTTAGTGGCGGGAGGGCCCCCTGACAATGAGCAGTTCTTC.

V is TRBV18 and J is TRBJ2-1, with D perhaps TRBD2 (5 bases). The CDR3 sequence is 17 residues long. Germline CDR1 and CDR2: KGHSH and LQKENI. V was clipped by 1 base and J by 4 bases, with 17 bases between them. DNA of the CDR3: TGTGCCAGCTCACCACTCCGTGAGGGAGTGAATTACAATGAGCAGTTCTTC. Its protein is CASSPLREGVNYNEQFF.

V is TRBV12-3 or TRBV12-4 and J is TRBJ2-7; the D gene is possibly TRBD2 (5 bases). The CDR3 covers 13 residues. V gave up 6 bases and J gave up 7 bases, with 16 bases separating them. For the CDR3, the DNA is TGTGCCAGCAGAAAGGACTCCGGCCGAGAGCAGTACTTC. Protein: CASRKDSGREQYF.

The chain carries TRBV20-1 and TRBJ1-3; D gene uncertain. The CDR3 is 11 residues long. Per the germline V gene, CDR1 is DFQATT and CDR2 is SNEGSKA (reference sequence). The V gene lost 3 bases and the J gene lost 2 bases, with 2 bases spanning the gap. Here the CDR3 DNA reads TGCAGTGCTAGTGCTGGAAACACCATATATTTT. Amino acid sequence: CSASAGNTIYF.

V gene TRBV29-1 combines with J gene TRBJ2-1; TRBD2 matches 14 bases. CDR3 length equals 15 residues. V lost 5 bases to trimming and J lost 7 bases; unmatched junction nucleotides: 7. Germline CDR1 reads SQVTM; CDR2 reads ANQGSEA. The CDR3 reads CSVSPGLAGDNEQFF. The CDR3 DNA reads TGCAGCGTTTCCCCGGGACTAGCGGGAGATAATGAGCAGTTCTTC.

V gene TRBV23-1 combines with J gene TRBJ1-4, with D unresolved. TRBV23-1 is designated an ORF whose function remains uncertain. The CDR3 is 11 amino acids. Between the trimmed V and J ends, which lost 4 bases and 8 bases, there was a span of 5 bases. CDR3 protein: CASSPREKLFF. The CDR3 nucleotides read TGCGCCAGCAGTCCGCGGGAAAAACTGTTTTTT.

On this clonotype: One end of the junction does not line up with germline, which may come from a read error. The chain links TRBV4-1 to TRBJ2-7, with 12 bases identical to TRBD2. Germline V gives CDR1 MGHRA, CDR2 YSYEKL. This CDR3 comprises 16 residues. CDR3 region: CASSKDSSGRAYEQYF. The CDR3 DNA sequence: TGCGCCAGCAGCAAAGATTCTAGCGGGAGGGCCTACGAGCAGTACTTC.

The sample holds one count of this clonotype. V and J are TRBV18 and TRBJ1-5; no reliable D call. This CDR3 spans 12 amino acids. CDR1 and CDR2 from the germline V gene are KGHSH and LQKENI. Trimming shortened V by 0 bases and J by 6 bases, and 3 bases separated the two germline ends. CDR3 loop: CASSPPSQPQHF. In DNA form, the CDR3 reads TGTGCCAGCTCACCACCGAGTCAGCCCCAGCATTTT. The variable domain in full, with the rest retrieved from reference TRBV18 and TRBJ1-5, is NAGVMQNPRHLVRRRGQEARLRCSPMKGHSHVYWYRQLPEEGLKFMVYLQKENIIDESGMPKERFSAEFPKEGPSILRIQQVVRGDSAAYFCASSPPSQPQHFGDGTRLSIL.

V usage is TRBV4-2 and J usage is TRBJ1-2, with D unresolved. Germline CDR1 reads LGHNA; CDR2 reads YNFKEQ. Trimming took off 3 bases at V and 3 bases at J, with 14 bases between the two ends. The CDR3 spans 15 residues. Written as DNA, the CDR3 is TGTGCCAGCAGCCACAAGATTCGGCAGGACTATGGCTACACCTTC. This translates into CASSHKIRQDYGYTF.

The chain carries TRBV6-2 or TRBV6-3 and TRBJ2-7; 8 positions match TRBD1. There are 14 residues in the CDR3. Germline trimming cut 0 bases from V and 6 bases from J; bases unmatched to any gene: 4. CDR1 is MNHEY, CDR2 SVGEGT, per germline. The CDR3 region is CASSYSRTGTEQYF. CDR3 DNA sequence: TGTGCCAGCAGTTACTCGCGGACAGGGACCGAGCAGTACTTC.

CDR3 residues: CASTSDWVAGVETQYF. CDR3 bases: TGTGCCAGCACCTCCGACTGGGTAGCGGGAGTGGAGACCCAGTACTTC. The chain joins TRBV9 to TRBJ2-5; TRBD2 aligns across 9 bases. From germline, CDR1 is SGDLS and CDR2 YYNGEE. With V trimmed by 6 bases and J by 5 bases, 14 bases remained unmatched. The CDR3 length is 16 residues.

The table lists this clonotype with a count of one. The chain carries TRBV20-1 and TRBJ1-2; the match to TRBD1 covers 8 bases. The CDR3 loop spans 14 amino acids. From germline, CDR1 is DFQATT and CDR2 SNEGSKA (reference sequence). Trimming took 0 bases from V and 2 from J; bases not matched to a gene: 2. The CDR3 nucleotides read TGCAGTGCTAGAGAGGCAGGGGGCAACTATGGCTACACCTTC. It specifies CSAREAGGNYGYTF.

This clonotype was observed once. This chain uses TRBV15 with TRBJ1-1; 8 bases fit TRBD1. Germline CDR1 is LNHNV and CDR2 is YYDKDF (reference sequence). The CDR3 is 20 amino acids. V lost 0 bases to trimming and J lost 0 bases; unmatched junction nucleotides: 15. CDR3 amino acids: CATSRDLDRGGPSLNTEAFF. As DNA, the CDR3 is TGTGCCACCAGCAGAGATCTAGACAGGGGTGGGCCAAGTCTGAACACTGAAGCTTTCTTT.

The V gene is TRBV5-1, the J gene TRBJ1-1; 9 bases align to TRBD1. Losses at the gene ends were 3 bases for V and 3 bases for J; bases not matched to a gene: 3. This CDR3 is 14 amino acids long. The germline CDR1 and CDR2 sequences are SGHRS and YFSETQ. The chain's CDR3 is CASSWGQGHTEAFF. CDR3 DNA: TGCGCCAGCAGCTGGGGACAGGGACACACTGAAGCTTTCTTT.

The CDR3 sequence is CASSEDSYGYTF. CDR3 in DNA: TGTGCCAGCAGCGAGGACAGTTATGGCTACACCTTC. The rearrangement links TRBV7-8 to TRBJ1-2, with D perhaps matching TRBD1 (6 bases). Germline loops: CDR1 SGHVS, CDR2 FQNEAQ. V gave up 5 bases and J gave up 5 bases, with 9 bases separating them. This CDR3 has 12 amino acids. Looking up the rest from reference TRBV7-8 and TRBJ1-2 gives the full variable domain: GAGVSQSPRYKVAKRGQDVALRCDPISGHVSLFWYQQALGQGPEFLTYFQNEAQLDKSGLPSDRFFAERPEGSVSTLKIQRTQQEDSAVYLCASSEDSYGYTFGSGTRLTVV.

The gene calls are TRBV30 and TRBJ1-2; D perhaps matches TRBD1 (5 bases). CDR3 size: 13 residues. CDR1 is GTSNPN and CDR2 is SVGIG in the germline V gene (reference sequence). V was trimmed by 5 bases and J by 4 bases, leaving 14 bases between them. The CDR3 spells CAWELGAIYGYTF. The CDR3 nucleotides read TGTGCCTGGGAACTAGGGGCTATCTATGGCTACACCTTC.

This rearrangement joins TRBV7-6 to TRBJ2-3, with D possibly TRBD1 on 5 matching bases. Germline V gives CDR1 SGHVS, CDR2 FNYEAQ. The CDR3 extends over 15 amino acids. V was cut by 5 bases and J by 1 base, with 13 bases left in between. CDR3 bases: TGTGCCAGCAGCCCACAGGATTTAGGCACAGATACGCAGTATTTT. It specifies CASSPQDLGTDTQYF.

CDR3 nucleotide sequence: TGTGCCAGTACCGGGGAGGGGCCTGGGGCCAACGTCCTGACTTTC. It encodes CASTGEGPGANVLTF. This chain links TRBV19 with TRBJ2-6, with TRBD2 matching 7 bases. V shed 7 bases, J shed 2 bases, and the junction held 5 bases outside the gene matches. The CDR3 extends over 15 amino acids. The V gene's germline CDR1 is LNHDA and CDR2 SQIVND (reference sequence).

The chain links TRBV20-1 to TRBJ2-1; D is unresolved. Germline V gives CDR1 DFQATT, CDR2 SNEGSKA (reference sequence). The CDR3 length is 13 residues. Trimming stripped 6 bases from V and 5 bases from J, with 14 bases between. The CDR3, as DNA: TGCAGTGCCCACCAACCGACCCACAATGAGCAGTTCTTC. This sequence encodes CSAHQPTHNEQFF.

This chain links TRBV15 with TRBJ2-1, with D tentatively TRBD2 (5 bases). The germline gives CDR1 LNHNV, CDR2 YYDKDF (reference sequence). This CDR3 has 18 residues. V shed 5 bases and J shed 0 bases, with 20 bases lying between them. This CDR3 is CATSGTPRDSSSYNEQFF. CDR3 bases: TGTGCCACCAGCGGTACTCCTCGGGATAGTAGCTCCTACAATGAGCAGTTCTTC.

The CDR3 sequence: CSARDGRVRGSAGANVLTF. DNA for the CDR3: TGCAGTGCTAGAGACGGGAGGGTACGAGGGTCCGCTGGGGCCAACGTCCTGACTTTC. This sequence joins TRBV20-1 and TRBJ2-6, with 8 bases fitting TRBD2. In germline, CDR1 is DFQATT, CDR2 SNEGSKA (reference sequence). Trimming cost V 0 bases and J 2 bases; bases outside gene matches: 12. CDR3 length: 19 residues.

The CDR3 sequence: CASTKRTGGRADTQYF. The CDR3 DNA reads TGTGCCAGCACCAAAAGGACAGGGGGCAGGGCAGATACGCAGTATTTT. The gene calls are TRBV6-1 and TRBJ2-3; 11 bases align to TRBD1. Germline V gives CDR1 MNHNS, CDR2 SASEGT. The V segment lost 7 bases and the J segment 4 bases; nucleotides outside the gene matches: 10. This CDR3 comprises 16 residues.

The chain carries TRBV7-9 and TRBJ2-1; D uncertain. The CDR3 consists of 12 residues. Germline V gene lookup returns CDR1 SEHNR and CDR2 FQNEAQ (reference sequence). V lost 2 bases, J lost 9 bases, and 8 bases lay in between. The CDR3 sequence: CASSLMVAEQFF. In DNA, the CDR3 is TGTGCCAGCAGCTTAATGGTCGCTGAGCAGTTCTTC.

The chain recombines TRBV15 with TRBJ2-2; D ambiguous. Germline lookup yields CDR1 LNHNV and CDR2 YYDKDF (reference sequence). This CDR3 is 14 amino acids long. Trimming removed 5 bases from V and 3 bases from J, with 10 bases in between. The CDR3 nucleotides are TGTGCCACCAGCTCACGACGGGACACCGGGGAGCTGTTTTTT. Translating gives CATSSRRDTGELFF. Complete variable domain (other parts from reference TRBV15 and TRBJ2-2): DAMVIQNPRYQVTQFGKPVTLSCSQTLNHNVMYWYQQKSSQAPKLLFHYYDKDFNNEADTPDNFQSRRPNTSFCFLDIRSPGLGDTAMYLCATSSRRDTGELFFGEGSRLTVL.

V gene TRBV29-1 combines with J gene TRBJ1-1; no definite D call. Germline lookup yields CDR1 SQVTM and CDR2 ANQGSEA. This CDR3 comprises 12 residues. V dropped 0 bases and J dropped 2 bases, with 4 bases sitting between them. This CDR3 reads CSVEEQNTEAFF. The CDR3 region has the DNA TGCAGCGTTGAAGAACAAAACACTGAAGCTTTCTTT. Together with reference TRBV29-1 and TRBJ1-1, the CDR3 gives the full variable domain: SAVISQKPSRDICQRGTSLTIQCQVDSQVTMMFWYRQQPGQSLTLIATANQGSEATYESGFVIDKFPISRPNLTFSTLTVSNMSPEDSSIYLCSVEEQNTEAFFGQGTRLTVV.

The V gene is TRBV12-3 or TRBV12-4, the J gene TRBJ2-6; D is undetermined. CDR3 size: 12 residues. The V end was cut by 7 bases, the J end by 2 bases, with 3 bases between. CDR3 protein: CASTPGANVLTF. The CDR3 bases are TGTGCCAGCACCCCTGGGGCCAACGTCCTGACTTTC.